The next 31 T cell receptor beta chains were all read from a single sample in a study of T cells in Graves' hyperthyroidism and ophthalmopathy. Regions amplified from RNA transcripts were the TCR beta CDR3 regions. Using the HTBI primer set, a first-round RT-PCR was run on the TCR CDR3. TCRdb re-called the multiplex PCR reads through MiXCR, storing one row per CDR3 protein. The sample consists of some 350,000 distinct CDR3 sequences, just under 25% of them appearing once. Sequenced input: blood. The receptors derive from a man in his forties or fifties with Graves' hyperthyroidism.

The J gene is TRBJ1-3, the V gene TRBV12-5, with a possible D match to TRBD1 (6 bases). The V gene lost 10 bases and the J gene lost 1 base, with 17 bases spanning the gap. The germline V gene has CDR1 LGHNT and CDR2 FRNRAP. The CDR3 loop spans 15 amino acids. The CDR3 DNA is TGTGCTACCACTCCGGCAGGGGCTTCTGGAAACACCATATATTTT. Encoded protein: CATTPAGASGNTIYF.

This clonotype appeared a few times. The chain links TRBV7-6 to TRBJ1-6; 8 positions agree with TRBD1. Per germline, CDR1 SGHVS and CDR2 FNYEAQ. The CDR3 consists of 15 residues. V lost 1 base, J lost 7 bases, and 3 bases stayed unmatched. The CDR3 protein is CASSLGQGFNSPLHF. CDR3 in DNA: TGTGCCAGCAGCTTAGGACAGGGGTTCAATTCACCCCTCCACTTT.

The V and J genes are TRBV18 and TRBJ2-7; TRBD2 aligns across 8 bases. V gave up 2 bases and J gave up 3 bases; unmatched junction bases: 6. Looked up from germline, CDR1 is KGHSH and CDR2 is LQKENI. CDR3 length: 15 amino acids. CDR3 loop: CASSPRRGTSYEQYF. The DNA of the CDR3 is TGTGCCAGCTCACCAAGACGTGGGACTAGCTACGAGCAGTACTTC.

There are a few counts of this clonotype. CDR3 amino acids: CAITRDNSYNEQFF. The CDR3 DNA is TGTGCCATCACCAGGGACAACTCCTACAATGAGCAGTTCTTC. The chain joins TRBV10-3 to TRBJ2-1; perhaps TRBD1 as D (6 bases). Between the trimmed V and J ends, which lost 7 bases and 0 bases, there was a span of 10 bases. This CDR3 comprises 14 residues. Germline V lookup: CDR1 ENHRY, CDR2 SYGVKD.

V is TRBV6-1 and J is TRBJ2-2; 7 bases agree with TRBD1. Germline V lookup: CDR1 MNHNS, CDR2 SASEGT. This CDR3 has 13 amino acids. J gave up 6 bases and V 5 bases, and 3 bases lay outside the gene matches. The DNA for the CDR3 is TGTGCCAGCAGTCGAACAGGGGCCGGGGAGCTGTTTTTT. This sequence encodes CASSRTGAGELFF.

This clonotype was found a few times. The chain is built from TRBV9 and TRBJ2-5; TRBD2 agrees at 10 bases. The CDR3 contains 14 residues. Germline values: CDR1 SGDLS, CDR2 YYNGEE. Germline trimming cut 1 base from V and 5 bases from J; bases unmatched to any gene: 2. CDR3 nucleotides: TGTGCCAGCAGCGTAAGCGGGAGGGCCGAGACCCAGTACTTC. Protein product: CASSVSGRAETQYF.

CDR3 nucleotide sequence: TGCAGTGCTAGAGCAATGAAGGCAGCATCATTTCGGGGCTACACCTTC. Its protein is CSARAMKAASFRGYTF. The chain carries TRBV20-1 and TRBJ1-2; D call uncertain. The CDR3 is made up of 16 amino acids. From germline, CDR1 is DFQATT and CDR2 SNEGSKA (reference sequence). V lost 1 base to trimming and J lost 8 bases, with 23 bases between them.

A few counts support this clonotype. This chain links TRBV11-2 with TRBJ2-7; D gene uncertain. The CDR3 consists of 12 residues. V lost 4 bases to trimming and J lost 9 bases, with 13 bases between them. Germline CDR1 SGHAT, CDR2 FQNNGV. Here the CDR3 reads CASSSGVDLQYF. The CDR3 nucleotides are TGTGCCAGCAGCTCCGGAGTCGATTTGCAGTACTTC.

This clonotype was observed a handful of times. The chain uses TRBV28 and TRBJ1-5; no clear D gene. The germline V gene has CDR1 MDHEN and CDR2 SYDVKM. Trimming left V 7 bases short and J 3 bases short, with 13 bases between. The CDR3 has 14 residues. Here the CDR3 reads CASNAGGPNQPQHF. As DNA, the CDR3 is TGTGCCAGCAACGCAGGAGGGCCCAATCAGCCCCAGCATTTT.

This rearrangement joins TRBV5-6 to TRBJ1-1; D gene ambiguous. V shed 2 bases and J shed 3 bases, with 8 bases lying between them. The CDR3 has 13 residues. Germline V gives CDR1 SGHDT, CDR2 YYEEEE. In nucleotides, the CDR3 is TGTGCCAGCAGCTTCGGTCGTTACACTGAAGCTTTCTTT. Encoded protein: CASSFGRYTEAFF.

The chain is built from TRBV5-1 and TRBJ2-2; either TRBD1 or TRBD2 may supply D (5 bases each). V was clipped by 0 bases and J by 6 bases, with 12 bases between them. This CDR3 region has 15 residues. From germline, CDR1 is SGHRS and CDR2 YFSETQ. CDR3 nucleotide sequence: TGCGCCAGCAGCTTGGACGGGGCGGTTTCCGGGGAGCTGTTTTTT. This codes for CASSLDGAVSGELFF. Full variable domain (missing parts from reference TRBV5-1 and TRBJ2-2): KAGVTQTPRYLIKTRGQQVTLSCSPISGHRSVSWYQQTPGQGLQFLFEYFSETQRNKGNFPGRFSGRQFSNSRSEMNVSTLELGDSALYLCASSLDGAVSGELFFGEGSRLTVL.

The CDR3 DNA is TGTGCCAGTAGTCCAAGGTCGGGCGCCGGGTACAATGAGCAGTTCTTC. As protein: CASSPRSGAGYNEQFF. The chain has TRBV19 and TRBJ2-1; no reliable D call. The CDR3 consists of 16 residues. Germline V gives CDR1 LNHDA, CDR2 SQIVND (reference sequence). Trimming cost V 5 bases and J 4 bases, with 18 bases left between them.

This clonotype was recorded at least ten times. The V and J genes are TRBV11-2 and TRBJ2-7, with 7 bases lining up with TRBD2. The germline gives CDR1 SGHAT, CDR2 FQNNGV. The CDR3 extends over 16 amino acids. With 1 base clipped from V and 4 bases from J, the junction kept 10 bases outside the gene matches. The CDR3 DNA sequence: TGTGCCAGCAGCTTAGTTGGGGGAGGGTTTTTGTACGAGCAGTACTTC. The encoded protein is CASSLVGGGFLYEQYF.

This clonotype was seen more than once but under ten times. The chain carries TRBV6-1 and TRBJ2-3, with 9 bases fitting TRBD1. Germline CDR1 is MNHNS and CDR2 is SASEGT. The CDR3 loop spans 13 amino acids. V lost 8 bases and J lost 8; bases outside the gene matches: 8. The DNA of the CDR3 is TGTGCCAGCTGGGACAGGGTCTTCGGTACGCAGTATTTT. Its protein product is CASWDRVFGTQYF.

This clonotype appeared a few times. The CDR3: CASRTGTGSEAFF. The CDR3 DNA reads TGTGCCAGCAGGACCGGGACAGGGTCTGAAGCTTTCTTT. The rearrangement joins TRBV13 to TRBJ1-1; 9 bases agree with TRBD1. Germline V gene lookup returns CDR1 PRHDT and CDR2 FYEKMQ (reference sequence). The CDR3 has 13 amino acids. V gave up 6 bases and J gave up 6 bases; unmatched junction bases: 5.

This clonotype was counted at least ten times. This chain uses TRBV18 with TRBJ2-3; D not certain. The CDR3 totals 12 residues. Trimming took 0 bases from V and 6 from J, leaving 4 bases between them. CDR1 and CDR2 (germline): KGHSH, LQKENI. The CDR3: CASSPPADTQYF. The CDR3 nucleotides read TGTGCCAGCTCACCACCTGCGGATACGCAGTATTTT.

The V call is TRBV20-1, the J call TRBJ1-2; no firm D call. The CDR3 loop spans 15 amino acids. CDR1 and CDR2 (germline): DFQATT, SNEGSKA (reference sequence). V lost 1 base, J lost 2 bases, and 14 bases lay in between. The CDR3 nucleotides read TGCAGTGCTAGAGGTTCAGTGGAGAGGAACTATGGCTACACCTTC. It codes for CSARGSVERNYGYTF.

The chain uses TRBV12-3 or TRBV12-4 and TRBJ1-5; D is uncertain. V was clipped by 6 bases and J by 13 bases, with 19 bases between them. The CDR3 sequence is 13 residues long. CDR3 DNA sequence: TGTGCCAGCAGCCCCACTCTGGGTGGGAATCAGCATTTT. Translated: CASSPTLGGNQHF.

This clonotype showed up many times. This chain joins TRBV11-2 and TRBJ2-5; possibly TRBD1 for D (5 bases). Trimming took 6 bases from V and 2 from J, leaving 16 bases between them. The CDR3 runs 15 residues. CDR1 and CDR2 from the germline V gene are SGHAT and FQNNGV. The chain's CDR3 is CASSPPGSWQETQYF. The CDR3 DNA follows: TGTGCCAGCAGTCCACCAGGGTCTTGGCAAGAGACCCAGTACTTC.

This clonotype was detected a few times. V is TRBV12-3 or TRBV12-4 and J is TRBJ1-5; 10 nucleotides line up with TRBD1. The CDR3 length is 14 residues. The trim removed 5 bases at V and 6 bases at J, leaving 4 bases unmatched. Written as DNA, the CDR3 is TGTGCCAGCAGTCCGACAGGGGGCATTCAGCCCCAGCATTTT. It is translated as CASSPTGGIQPQHF.

The genes are TRBV6-5 and TRBJ1-1, with TRBD1 identical over 8 bases. V gave up 2 bases and J gave up 2 bases; unmatched junction bases: 4. This CDR3 comprises 15 residues. The germline V gene has CDR1 MNHEY and CDR2 SVGAGI. The CDR3 loop is CASSYLGQGNTEAFF. The CDR3 DNA reads TGTGCCAGCAGTTACCTTGGACAGGGTAACACTGAAGCTTTCTTT.

This clonotype was detected only a few times. The chain has TRBV14 and TRBJ1-2; 9 positions agree with TRBD1. V lost 1 base to trimming and J lost 0 bases; unmatched junction nucleotides: 3. From germline, CDR1 is SGHDN and CDR2 FVKESK. The CDR3 is 16 amino acids. The CDR3 DNA reads TGTGCCAGCAGCCAAGGAGGACAGGGGACTAACTATGGCTACACCTTC. Encoded protein: CASSQGGQGTNYGYTF.

V usage is TRBV28 and J usage is TRBJ1-5; the D gene is possibly TRBD1 (5 bases). There are 13 residues in the CDR3. The V end lost 5 bases, the J end lost 7 bases, and 12 bases lay between the germline ends. CDR1 is MDHEN and CDR2 is SYDVKM in the germline V gene. For the CDR3, the DNA is TGTGCCAGCAGTGGGGAGGGGTGGCAGCCCCAGCATTTT. This codes for CASSGEGWQPQHF.

This clonotype showed up just a few times. The chain employs TRBV27 and TRBJ1-6; D is undetermined. The germline V and J ends were trimmed by 3 bases and 7 bases, with 16 bases remaining between them. The CDR3 sequence is 16 residues long. Germline V gene data show CDR1 as MNHEY and CDR2 as SMNVEV (reference sequence). This CDR3 reads CASSFTSGGSNSPLHF. Written as DNA, the CDR3 is TGTGCCAGCAGTTTCACTTCGGGAGGGTCGAATTCACCCCTCCACTTT.

This clonotype was found a few times. The rearrangement joins TRBV14 to TRBJ2-5; D call uncertain. This CDR3 contains 12 residues. V was shortened by 0 bases and J by 5 bases, with 4 bases between the two germline ends. Germline-derived CDR1 and CDR2 are SGHDN and FVKESK. The CDR3, as DNA: TGTGCCAGCAGCCAAGAAGCCGAGACCCAGTACTTC. This codes for CASSQEAETQYF.

Only a few counts were recorded for this clonotype. The chain links TRBV6-1 to TRBJ1-2, with 7 bases fitting TRBD1. CDR1 and CDR2 from the germline V gene are MNHNS and SASEGT. With 8 bases clipped from V and 5 bases from J, the junction kept 8 bases outside the gene matches. The CDR3 extends over 13 amino acids. The CDR3 is CASGAGTVYGYTF. The CDR3 region has the DNA TGTGCCAGCGGGGCGGGGACAGTATATGGCTACACCTTC.

Of note for this clonotype: The junction differs from germline at one of its ends, possibly a read error. The rearrangement uses TRBV20-1 and TRBJ1-2; 8 bases are shared with TRBD1. Germline CDR1 reads DFQATT; CDR2 reads SNEGSKA (reference sequence). CDR3 size: 15 residues. Here the CDR3 reads CSARLQGQVFDGCTF. The CDR3 DNA sequence: TGCAGTGCTAGGCTGCAGGGACAGGTCTTCGACGGCTGCACCTTC.

This clonotype has more than one count but fewer than ten. V and J are TRBV6-1 and TRBJ1-2; TRBD1 matches at 11 bases. The J segment lost 7 bases and the V segment lost 1 base, leaving 8 bases of the junction unmatched. Germline lookup yields CDR1 MNHNS and CDR2 SASEGT. The CDR3 length is 16 residues. The CDR3 coding sequence is TGTGCCAGCAGTGAAGGGACAGGGGGCGTCTCCGGTGGCTACACCTTC. Translated, it gives CASSEGTGGVSGGYTF.

The chain recombines TRBV6-9 with TRBJ1-2, with unresolved D. This CDR3 spans 13 amino acids. Germline V CDR1 and CDR2: MNHGY, SVAAGI. V gave up 2 bases and J gave up 8 bases, with 12 bases separating them. The CDR3 DNA reads TGTGCCAGCAGTTATAAGGGAGGCGCGGGCTACACCTTC. Translated, it gives CASSYKGGAGYTF.

This clonotype was counted ten times or more. V gene TRBV28 combines with J gene TRBJ2-5; a possible D gene is TRBD1 (6 bases). Germline loops: CDR1 MDHEN, CDR2 SYDVKM. V dropped 1 base and J dropped 2 bases, with 11 bases sitting between them. This CDR3 is 15 amino acids long. The CDR3 DNA reads TGTGCCAGCAGTTTATTGGGGGCGGCTCAAGAGACCCAGTACTTC. Translating gives CASSLLGAAQETQYF.

This clonotype was observed a few times. The rearrangement joins TRBV7-3 to TRBJ1-1; D gene ambiguous. The CDR3 is 13 residues long. CDR1 is SGHTA, CDR2 FQGTGA, per germline. V lost 6 bases and J 11 bases, leaving 19 bases between the germline ends. CDR3 in amino acids: CASSETVREEAFF. In DNA, the CDR3 is TGTGCCAGCAGTGAAACGGTTCGTGAGGAGGCTTTCTTT.